Listed below are T cell receptor beta chains from one sample, sequenced in a study of T-cell reconstitution after alpha-beta-depleted transplantation in children. One entry per CDR3 protein, called by TCRdb with MiXCR from the PCR reads. This sample has 600,000 to 800,000 distinct CDR3 sequences; around 14% occur once, and the top ten carry 0.79%. The input for sequencing was PBMCs, taken before TCRalphabeta/CD19-depleted stem cell transplant. These receptors were collected from a girl aged 2 to 9 with congenital amegakaryocytic thrombocytopenia, due to receive a stem cell transplant. CDR3s leave out the opening cysteine and the closing phenylalanine or tryptophan. A D gene is named only where the DNA matches it firmly. Size values are once, few and many counts, or a class for expanded clones, and some rows have none.

V: TRBV24-1; size: many; D: TRBD1; CDR3: ATSRQGAHEQY
V: TRBV5-1; size: few; D: TRBD1; CDR3: ASSGQGDTEAF
V: TRBV20-1; size: many; D: .; CDR3: SASVFGGTEAF
V: TRBV7-9; size: many; D: TRBD1; CDR3: ASSNRDRGQSPLH
V: TRBV19; size: few; D: .; CDR3: ATWTSGELF
V: TRBV11-1; size: .; D: .; CDR3: ASTLSSGVDEQY
V: TRBV5-1; size: many; D: .; CDR3: ASSPSGERDEQY
V: TRBV29-1; size: many; D: .; CDR3: SVRATSETQY
V: TRBV20-1; size: .; D: TRBD2; CDR3: SARASGTSGVADTQY
V: TRBV20-1; size: many; D: TRBD2; CDR3: SASPGLALQSVV
V: TRBV20-1; size: many; D: TRBD2; CDR3: SARGTSVLSEQY
V: TRBV20-1; size: .; D: TRBD2; CDR3: SATTVEASGSMYEQY
V: TRBV20-1; size: .; D: TRBD2; CDR3: SARPGGGAAYEQY
V: TRBV5-1; size: many; D: TRBD1; CDR3: ASSRTGGTDTQY
V: TRBV3-1; size: .; D: TRBD2; CDR3: ASSQAYSSGRRTGELF
V: TRBV4-2; size: few; D: .; CDR3: ASSQGKGTETQY
V: TRBV5-1; size: many; D: TRBD1; CDR3: ASSLEGQGAYEQF
V: TRBV12-3/TRBV12-4; size: many; D: .; CDR3: ASSFIGRSYEQY
V: TRBV12-3/TRBV12-4; size: many; D: .; CDR3: ASRRGGANTEAF
V: TRBV28; size: many; D: .; CDR3: ASSSSRVLGAF
V: TRBV5-1; size: many; D: .; CDR3: ASSWETSYEQY
V: TRBV3-1; size: .; D: TRBD2; CDR3: ASSVRRTSVGNIQY
V: TRBV4-1; size: .; D: TRBD2; CDR3: ASSTWTSGSSYNEQF
V: TRBV5-5; size: few; D: .; CDR3: ASSLRRTSSGNTIY
V: TRBV29-1; size: few; D: .; CDR3: SVDLGDTEAF
V: TRBV20-1; size: many; D: TRBD2; CDR3: SARFLASGRESDEQF
V: TRBV7-9; size: .; D: .; CDR3: ASSPLLVAQETQY